This T cell receptor (beta chain) appears in the sequencing data of a study of cytomegalovirus exposure and HLA in healthy donors. Turning to the study itself: Ancestry clustering placed roughly four fifths of under 450 genotyped donors in the Caucasian-associated cluster.

Trimming removed 5 bases at V and 5 bases at J, with 18 bases between. The CDR3 length is 15 residues. Germline V gene sequence: CDR1 SGHAT, CDR2 FQNNGV. Remarks on this clone: Its antigen remains unknown.

Study outcomes and limitations: In vitro data verified a few CMV-associated chains as specific for CMV antigens. Later analysis identified several of the most significant clusters that appeared linked to common viral pathogens. A later analysis reportedly identified an Asian-associated ancestry cluster as carrying fewer N-insertions than the roughly 670-donor mean.

The primer mix had 60 Vbeta and 13 Jbeta primers. The data were produced by immunoSEQ multiplex PCR, yet TCRdb's version contains in-frame clones alone and is incomplete. The sample yields under 200,000 clones, roughly 74% seen once. This TCR derives from a woman in her twenties or thirties in good health and CMV-seronegative. The chain couples TRBV11-2 to TRBJ2-5, with D uncertain. The sequencing input was PBMCs. The CDR3 sequence: CASSPHKTLAETQYF. The DNA for the CDR3 is TGTGCCAGCAGCCCCCATAAGACTTTGGCGGAGACCCAGTACTTC.